The sequence of this T cell receptor (beta chain) was determined in a study of shared T cell receptors in the human thymus. This CDR3 comprises 18 residues. V gave up 3 bases and J gave up 0 bases, with 18 bases separating them. From germline, CDR1 is ENHRY and CDR2 SYGVKD. Assay: immunoSEQ multiplex PCR; the TCRdb copy retains only in-frame clones and omits some. The repertoire has hundreds of thousands of clones, roughly 74% of them found once; the top ten carry about 0.012%. The same sample was also studied in work on human thymus T cells. From that paper: In corrective heart surgery, resections were taken, and these provided the thymus tissue. Unrelated individuals were reported by related research to share highly overlapping thymic repertoires.

The sequencing input was thymocytes. The J gene is TRBJ1-3, the V gene TRBV10-3; the D is unclear. This clonotype was obtained from a boy younger than two with a congenital heart defect. CDR3 DNA sequence: TGTGCCATCAGTGAAGCTAGGCAGTCAGACGCCTCTGGAAACACCATATATTTT. This encodes CAISEARQSDASGNTIYF.